The 8 T cell receptor beta chains below were found in one sample sequenced in a study of T cells in Graves' hyperthyroidism and ophthalmopathy. Amplified TCR beta CDR3 regions came from RNA transcripts. HTBI primers were the set used in a first-round RT-PCR of the TCR CDR3. TCRdb reanalysed the multiplex PCR reads using MiXCR and keeps one entry per CDR3 protein. The sample has hundreds of thousands of distinct CDR3 sequences, roughly 50% seen once; the top ten hold about 8.2%. Sequenced material: peripheral blood or thyroid tissue (not recorded which). These receptors originate from a woman between 18 and 29 years old with Graves' hyperthyroidism.

This clonotype was recorded at least ten times. The chain is built from TRBV24-1 and TRBJ2-5; no definite D call. Per germline, CDR1 KGHDR and CDR2 SFDVKD. Trimming stripped 10 bases from V and 5 bases from J, with 10 bases between. This CDR3 has 11 residues. CDR3 residues: CATGSRETQYF. The CDR3 DNA follows: TGTGCCACGGGGTCTAGGGAGACCCAGTACTTC.

On this clonotype itself: No conserved phenylalanine or tryptophan is present at the end of the CDR3, so a read error is the likely explanation. Because the CDR3's place on the DNA is in doubt, the DNA is left out and the CDR3 is given as listed by TCRdb. This sequence joins TRBV4-1 and TRBJ1-1; TRBD1 reflects the table's D call only, with no check against the DNA. The CDR3 comprises 11 residues, both ends counted. Looked up from germline, CDR1 is MGHRA and CDR2 is YSYEKL. CDR3 sequence: CASSNHGGANY.

The sample holds a few counts of this clonotype. The junction shows a germline mismatch at one end, possibly a read error. The gene calls are TRBV7-9 and TRBJ1-6; 8 bases agree with TRBD1. Germline V gives CDR1 SEHNR, CDR2 FQNEAQ (reference sequence). CDR3 length equals 10 residues. CDR3 amino acids: CACNPGQVSF. The CDR3 DNA sequence: TGTGCCTGCAATCCGGGACAGGTATCATTT. Drawing the rest from reference TRBV7-9 and TRBJ1-6, the complete variable domain is DTGVSQNPRHKITKRGQNVTFRCDPISEHNRLYWYRQTLGQGPEFLTYFQNEAQLEKSRLLSDRFSAERPKGSFSTLEIQRTEQGDSAMYLCACNPGQVSFGNGTRLTVT.

The rearrangement joins TRBV25-1 to TRBJ1-1; TRBD1 is a possible D gene (5 bases). CDR1 and CDR2 from the germline V gene are MGHDK and SYGVNS. V lost 6 bases and J 0 bases, leaving 14 bases between the germline ends. This CDR3 is 15 amino acids long. In DNA, the CDR3 is TGTGCCAGCAGCCAAGTTCGGGGCGTGAACACTGAAGCTTTCTTT. Protein product: CASSQVRGVNTEAFF. Together with reference TRBV25-1 and TRBJ1-1, the CDR3 gives the full variable domain: EADIYQTPRYLVIGTGKKITLECSQTMGHDKMYWYQQDPGMELHLIHYSYGVNSTEKGDLSSESTVSRIRTEHFPLTLESARPSHTSQYLCASSQVRGVNTEAFFGQGTRLTVV.

The V and J genes are TRBV5-1 and TRBJ2-2; D is ambiguous. The CDR3 length is 15 residues. Germline loops: CDR1 SGHRS, CDR2 YFSETQ. Trimming pared 6 bases from V and 4 bases from J, leaving 16 bases between. The chain's CDR3 is CASKKMNLSTGELFF. The CDR3 nucleotides are TGCGCCAGCAAGAAGATGAACTTGAGCACCGGGGAGCTGTTTTTT. Full variable domain (remainder filled in from reference TRBV5-1 and TRBJ2-2): KAGVTQTPRYLIKTRGQQVTLSCSPISGHRSVSWYQQTPGQGLQFLFEYFSETQRNKGNFPGRFSGRQFSNSRSEMNVSTLELGDSALYLCASKKMNLSTGELFFGEGSRLTVL.

The chain combines TRBV7-9 with TRBJ1-4, with D possibly being TRBD1 (5 bases). The CDR3 is made up of 16 amino acids. Germline CDR1 and CDR2: SEHNR and FQNEAQ (reference sequence). V lost 2 bases to trimming and J lost 4 bases, with 14 bases between them. The CDR3 coding sequence is TGTGCCAGCAGCTTACCACCAAGGGGCCATAATGAAAAACTGTTTTTT. It translates to CASSLPPRGHNEKLFF. Variable domain in full (rest from reference TRBV7-9 and TRBJ1-4): DTGVSQNPRHKITKRGQNVTFRCDPISEHNRLYWYRQTLGQGPEFLTYFQNEAQLEKSRLLSDRFSAERPKGSFSTLEIQRTEQGDSAMYLCASSLPPRGHNEKLFFGSGTQLSVL.

V is TRBV11-3 and J is TRBJ1-1; D call uncertain. The V end lost 1 base, the J end lost 1 base, and 10 bases lay between the germline ends. This CDR3 is built from 15 residues. Looked up from germline, CDR1 is SGHNT and CDR2 is YENEEA. CDR3 nucleotide sequence: TGTGCCAGCAGCTTAGTAGGGCGGGAGAACACTGAAGCTTTCTTT. Amino acid sequence: CASSLVGRENTEAFF.

V is TRBV16 and J is TRBJ1-2; weak D call: TRBD1 (5 bases). V lost 1 base and J 10 bases, leaving 13 bases between the germline ends. The germline gives CDR1 KGHSY, CDR2 FQNENV. The CDR3 covers 13 residues. CDR3 sequence reads: CASSQYQQELYTF. The CDR3 DNA sequence: TGTGCCAGCAGCCAATACCAACAGGAACTCTACACCTTC.